This TCR beta chain emerged from a study of CD8 T cells in Susac syndrome. Looking at the study overall: Patients with Susac syndrome who were sequenced included more than 5 with active disease and eight in remission. Patients with Susac syndrome were therapy-naive, on corticosteroids, or on intravenous immunoglobulin alone at blood draw.

With V trimmed by 2 bases and J by 5 bases, 18 bases remained unmatched. The CDR3 loop spans 19 amino acids. CDR1 and CDR2 from the germline V gene are DFQATT and SNEGSKA (reference sequence). CD8+ and CD4+ blood T cells underwent TCR beta sequencing. Random hexamers were used to reverse transcribe the RNA input (roughly 0.5 to 1 ug). TCRdb processed the immunoSEQ multiplex PCR reads anew with MiXCR; each CDR3 protein has one entry. This sample has fewer than 85,000 distinct CDR3 sequences, with roughly 94% found just once. The sequenced sample was CD8+ T cells from PBMCs. The gene calls are TRBV20-1 and TRBJ2-5, with 12 bases aligning to TRBD2. This receptor was taken from a human donor with Susac syndrome. The CDR3 region is CSARRFLASGGAYRETQYF. CDR3 DNA: TGCAGTGCTAGAAGGTTCTTGGCTAGCGGGGGGGCCTACCGGGAGACCCAGTACTTC.